Listed here are 21 T cell receptor beta chains from one sample, sequenced in a study of blood T cell repertoires in COVID-19. Clones were read by immunoSEQ multiplex PCR, and TCRdb kept only the in-frame ones, dropping some. This table holds some 270,000 clones, roughly nine tenths found once. The sequenced material came from peripheral blood. These receptors came from a man in his forties or fifties with active or convalescent COVID-19.

The chain joins TRBV24-1 to TRBJ2-2; D gene uncertain. The CDR3 covers 12 residues. V was trimmed by 6 bases and J by 5 bases, leaving 6 bases between them. In germline, CDR1 is KGHDR, CDR2 SFDVKD. CDR3 region: CATSIGTGELFF. In nucleotides, the CDR3 is TGTGCCACCAGTATCGGGACCGGGGAGCTGTTTTTT.

The rearrangement links TRBV12-5 to TRBJ2-2; D is possibly TRBD1 (5 bases). Trimming took off 0 bases at V and 5 bases at J, with 10 bases between the two ends. The germline CDR1 and CDR2 sequences are LGHNT and FRNRAP. The CDR3 has 15 amino acids. The CDR3 protein is CASGLVTGPTGELFF. CDR3 nucleotide sequence: TGTGCTAGTGGTTTGGTAACAGGCCCGACCGGGGAGCTGTTTTTT.

The V gene is TRBV6-5, the J gene TRBJ1-2; weak D call: TRBD1 (5 bases). The length of the CDR3 is 16 residues. Germline V gene lookup returns CDR1 MNHEY and CDR2 SVGAGI. V was pared by 2 bases and J by 1 base, with 14 bases between. CDR3 sequence reads: CASSYRGDARNYGYTF. CDR3 coding DNA: TGTGCCAGCAGTTACCGCGGGGACGCCCGTAACTATGGCTACACCTTC.

This sequence joins TRBV19 and TRBJ1-1, with D uncertain. Per the germline V gene, CDR1 is LNHDA and CDR2 is SQIVND (reference sequence). The CDR3 has 11 amino acids. V lost 6 bases, J lost 7 bases, and 9 bases lay in between. CDR3 region: CASSIQFEAFF. CDR3 sequence (DNA): TGTGCCAGTAGCATACAGTTTGAAGCTTTCTTT.

The rearrangement links TRBV18 to TRBJ2-5, with 8 bases fitting TRBD1. J was trimmed by 6 bases and V by 3 bases; bases with no gene match: 6. This CDR3 comprises 14 residues. Looked up from germline, CDR1 is KGHSH and CDR2 is LQKENI. The CDR3 loop reads CASSPDDRGKTQYF. CDR3 coding DNA: TGTGCCAGCTCACCCGATGACAGGGGAAAGACCCAGTACTTC.

The J gene is TRBJ1-1, the V gene TRBV15, with D perhaps matching TRBD1 (6 bases). Per the germline V gene, CDR1 is LNHNV and CDR2 is YYDKDF (reference sequence). This CDR3 comprises 16 residues. Trimming cost V 0 bases and J 0 bases, with 11 bases left between them. The CDR3 is CATSRDLGQLNTEAFF. CDR3 DNA: TGTGCCACCAGCAGAGATTTGGGACAACTGAACACTGAAGCTTTCTTT.

The chain couples TRBV5-1 to TRBJ2-5; TRBD1 agrees at 9 bases. Germline V lookup: CDR1 SGHRS, CDR2 YFSETQ. The CDR3 has 14 residues. J gave up 5 bases and V 4 bases, and 6 bases lay outside the gene matches. The CDR3 reads CASSGGTGTETQYF. CDR3 DNA: TGCGCCAGCAGCGGCGGGACAGGGACGGAGACCCAGTACTTC.

About this clone itself: This CDR3 is also generated by other DNA sequences in the sample. V usage is TRBV7-9 and J usage is TRBJ1-2, with 11 bases that match TRBD1. J was trimmed by 4 bases and V by 3 bases; bases with no gene match: 1. Looked up from germline, CDR1 is SEHNR and CDR2 is FQNEAQ (reference sequence). CDR3 length: 14 residues. The CDR3 loop is CASSLDRGPYGYTF. The CDR3 nucleotides are TGTGCCAGCAGCTTGGACAGGGGGCCCTATGGCTACACCTTC.

The CDR3 region has the DNA TGTGCCACCAGTGCACTTAGCGGGAGGTTCTACAATGAGCAGTTCTTC. It codes for CATSALSGRFYNEQFF. The chain recombines TRBV24-1 with TRBJ2-1, with TRBD2 identical over 10 bases. V lost 5 bases and J lost 3; bases outside the gene matches: 6. CDR3 length: 16 residues. Germline V gives CDR1 KGHDR, CDR2 SFDVKD.

This clone was seen just once. The CDR3 protein is CASSLGDWGGSNQPQHF. CDR3 DNA sequence: TGTGCCAGCAGTTTGGGGGACTGGGGGGGGAGCAATCAGCCCCAGCATTTT. The chain combines TRBV28 with TRBJ1-5; TRBD1 is a possible D gene (5 bases). V lost 3 bases and J 1 base, leaving 16 bases between the germline ends. The CDR3 spans 17 residues. Germline V gene data show CDR1 as MDHEN and CDR2 as SYDVKM.

The chain links TRBV6-5 to TRBJ1-1, with 7 positions matching TRBD1. V gave up 2 bases and J gave up 3 bases; unmatched junction bases: 6. The V gene's germline CDR1 is MNHEY and CDR2 SVGAGI. CDR3 size: 15 residues. CDR3 nucleotides: TGTGCCAGCAGTTACCCGGGACAGCTGGACACTGAAGCTTTCTTT. Residues: CASSYPGQLDTEAFF.

The gene calls are TRBV4-1 and TRBJ2-1, with 10 bases aligning to TRBD2. The germline V gene has CDR1 MGHRA and CDR2 YSYEKL. The CDR3 is 17 residues long. Unmatched junction bases numbered 8, after V lost 2 bases and J lost 4 bases. CDR3 residues: CASSQYLGSGRYNEQFF. The CDR3 region has the DNA TGCGCCAGCAGCCAATACCTGGGTAGCGGGAGGTACAATGAGCAGTTCTTC.

The chain joins TRBV5-1 to TRBJ1-5; 7 positions agree with TRBD1. Germline V lookup: CDR1 SGHRS, CDR2 YFSETQ. With 4 bases clipped from V and 6 bases from J, the junction kept 10 bases outside the gene matches. CDR3 length equals 15 residues. The CDR3 DNA reads TGCGCCAGCAGCCTTCAGACAGGGTACGGTCAGCCCCAGCATTTT. This gives the protein CASSLQTGYGQPQHF.

This sequence joins TRBV5-5 and TRBJ1-5; 10 bases map to TRBD1. Trimming at V came to 3 bases and at J to 6 bases, leaving 6 bases not matched to a gene. CDR3 size: 15 residues. Germline CDR1 reads SGHKS; CDR2 reads YYEKEE (reference sequence). CDR3 residues: CASSSGQGIFQPQHF. The DNA of the CDR3 is TGTGCCAGCAGCTCGGGACAGGGGATTTTTCAGCCCCAGCATTTT.

V gene TRBV4-2 combines with J gene TRBJ2-7, with a weak D call TRBD1 (5 bases). With 0 bases removed from V and 6 bases from J, the gap between germline ends came to 12 bases. The germline V gene has CDR1 LGHNA and CDR2 YNFKEQ. The CDR3 covers 14 residues. The CDR3: CASSQEPGLSEQYF. CDR3 DNA sequence: TGTGCCAGCAGCCAAGAACCAGGGCTTAGCGAGCAGTACTTC.

The chain has TRBV4-1 and TRBJ2-7; 7 nucleotides agree with TRBD2. The CDR3 runs to 16 residues. J gave up 0 bases and V 1 base, and 6 bases lay outside the gene matches. The V gene's germline CDR1 is MGHRA and CDR2 YSYEKL. For the CDR3, the DNA is TGCGCCAGCAGCCAAGTGCGTGGGACTAACTCCTACGAGCAGTACTTC. Residues: CASSQVRGTNSYEQYF.

The chain has TRBV30 and TRBJ2-7; 10 bases line up with TRBD1. The trim removed 4 bases at V and 2 bases at J, leaving 8 bases unmatched. The CDR3 consists of 15 residues. Germline-derived CDR1 and CDR2 are GTSNPN and SVGIG (reference sequence). The CDR3 DNA sequence: TGTGCCTGGACCCTACCGGGACAGGGGACCTACGAGCAGTACTTC. It codes for CAWTLPGQGTYEQYF. The full variable domain, with the rest looked up from reference TRBV30 and TRBJ2-7, is SQTIHQWPATLVQPVGSPLSLECTVEGTSNPNLYWYRQAAGRGLQLLFYSVGIGQISSEVPQNLSASRPQDRQFILSSKKLLLSDSGFYLCAWTLPGQGTYEQYFGPGTRLTVT.

The rearrangement links TRBV29-1 to TRBJ1-5; maybe TRBD1 (6 bases). The CDR3 contains 12 residues. V was shortened by 4 bases and J by 11 bases, with 15 bases between the two germline ends. CDR1 SQVTM and CDR2 ANQGSEA come from the germline V gene. CDR3 sequence (DNA): TGCAGCGTTGGGGAACAGGGCAAGACCCAGCATTTT. Residues: CSVGEQGKTQHF.

The V call is TRBV30, the J call TRBJ1-1, with D hard to call. The CDR3 extends over 12 amino acids. Trimming left V 4 bases short and J 0 bases short, with 6 bases between. Germline assignment: CDR1 GTSNPN and CDR2 SVGIG (reference sequence). DNA for the CDR3: TGTGCCTGGAACAAGATGAACACTGAAGCTTTCTTT. Protein sequence: CAWNKMNTEAFF.

V gene TRBV27 combines with J gene TRBJ1-2; 10 nucleotides align to TRBD1. Losses at the gene ends were 2 bases for V and 6 bases for J; bases not matched to a gene: 0. CDR3 length: 13 residues. The germline gives CDR1 MNHEY, CDR2 SMNVEV (reference sequence). CDR3 bases: TGTGCCAGCAGTTTAGGGACAGGGGATGGCTACACCTTC. It encodes CASSLGTGDGYTF.

The chain has TRBV10-3 and TRBJ2-1; TRBD2 matches at 10 bases. The V segment lost 4 bases and the J segment 7 bases; nucleotides outside the gene matches: 7. The germline gives CDR1 ENHRY, CDR2 SYGVKD. This CDR3 region has 15 residues. The CDR3 DNA sequence: TGTGCCATCAGTGGATACAGCGGGAGGGAAAATGAGCAGTTCTTC. Translation gives CAISGYSGRENEQFF.